This T cell receptor (beta chain) was sequenced in a study of blood T cell repertoires in COVID-19 (dated by TCRdb to the early 2020s). Broadly, across the study: Samples covering the acute and convalescent phases of COVID-19 were provided by collaborators in the United States, Italy and Spain. Samples came from the ongoing ImmuneRACE study (first 160 participants) plus 1,254 subjects from 6 global collaborators. A de-identified subject ID, COVID-19 status, age in years and sex were almost always included in the sample metadata. The repertoires were released in a freely available public database meant as a resource for research on the immune response to SARS-CoV-2. The dataset comprised deeply sampled blood TCRbeta repertoires from subjects exposed to, actively infected with, or recovered from COVID-19. The prospective study material was composed of cDNA or gDNA derived from T cells, B-cell-depleted T cells, or PBMCs. Where available, HLA class I and class II types were taken from metadata supplied by the sample provider and were not determined by assay-based typing.

Points on this clone: Its antigen is not yet known. Per-nucleotide qualities are absent, and no much larger clonotype sits a single base away.

Samples from volunteer blood donors who had recovered from COVID-19 were contributed by a second Seattle source. The collaborating institutions used their own protocols to collect whole blood in K2EDTA tubes. For TCRbeta analysis, collaborator samples were shipped as frozen whole blood, as isolated PBMCs, or as DNA extracted from either sample type. TCRbeta CDR3 regions were amplified from genomic DNA by means of the immunoSEQ Assay, a bias-controlled multiplex PCR. Turning to the authors' computational methods: Nucleated cell counts per sample were estimated from amplification of reference gene primers within the assay. To quantify the absolute abundance of each unique TCRbeta CDR3 rearrangement, sequence reads were collapsed and filtered. For each sample, productive Simpson clonality was calculated as the square root of Simpson's diversity index across productive rearrangements. Not all clones reach the TCRdb copy of this immuneACCESS table, which keeps in-frame sequences only. Checked studies attribute under half of the gap to unresolved V genes and leave the rest unexplained. That table gives V, J and clone size, and the DNA gave D and trimming. Recorded for this sample are roughly 330,000 clones; around 90% of them occurred a single time. In total, the top ten clones hold under 8% of the sample.

On the study overall, not on this receptor specifically: The amount of clinical and demographic metadata varied by source and participant and was provided uncurated.

V is cut back by 4 bases and J by 0 bases, with 11 bases in the junction unmatched. Its CDR3 holds 19 amino acids, cysteine through phenylalanine. CDR3 DNA only is kept here, 57 bases in frame from base 1. From the germline V gene, CDR1 is MGHRA and CDR2 is YSYEKL. Sample: peripheral blood. The rearrangement joined TRBV4-1 to TRBJ2-6, and TRBD1 matches 8 of the central bases. The sequence was collected from a man younger than 35 who had recovered from COVID-19. The nucleotides read TGCGCCAGCAGCCTAAGACGGACAGGGATAAACTCTGGGGCCAACGTCCTGACTTTC. The resulting protein is CASSLRRTGINSGANVLTF.